The rows below give T cell receptor beta chains drawn from one sample of a study of Graves' ophthalmopathy and Graves' hyperthyroidism. TCRdb fed the multiplex PCR reads into MiXCR, producing one record per CDR3 protein. The sample records under 200,000 distinct CDR3 sequences, around two fifths being singletons. The source material was peripheral blood. These receptors originate from a woman in her forties with Graves' ophthalmopathy. Both conserved end residues are part of each CDR3. The D gene is left open where the match is weak. A clone size is listed for some rows: how often the clone was seen (once, few, many), or a class if it is expanded.

>TRBJ2-5|TRBV27|many|18|NA
CASSFSAEGHIIQETQYF
TGTGCCAGCAGTTTTAGCGCCGAGGGACACATAATTCAAGAGACCCAGTACTTC
>TRBJ2-5|TRBV7-2|NA|16|TRBD2
CASSLGAGGTQETQYF
TGTGCCAGCAGCTTAGGCGCGGGGGGAACACAAGAGACCCAGTACTTC
>TRBJ1-1|TRBV29-1|many|11|NA
CSVVGGTEAFF
TGCAGCGTTGTAGGAGGCACTGAAGCTTTCTTT
>TRBJ2-7|TRBV12-3/TRBV12-4|many|12|TRBD1
CASSWRTGEQYF
TGTGCCAGCAGTTGGCGCACAGGGGAACAGTACTTC
>TRBJ2-3|TRBV5-1|many|16|NA
CASSLWGDSYTDTQYF
TGCGCCAGCAGCTTGTGGGGGGACTCGTACACAGATACGCAGTATTTT
>TRBJ1-2|TRBV28|many|10|NA
CASKHNGYTF
TGTGCCAGTAAACATAATGGCTACACCTTC
>TRBJ1-2|TRBV25-1|NA|12|NA
CASSGEGWGYTF
TGTGCCAGCAGTGGAGAGGGCTGGGGCTACACCTTC
>TRBJ1-1|TRBV6-1|NA|13|NA
CASSERGDTEAFF
TGTGCCAGCAGTGAGAGAGGGGACACTGAAGCTTTCTTT
>TRBJ2-7|TRBV12-3/TRBV12-4|NA|14|TRBD2
CASSVSSGIYEQYF
TGTGCCAGCAGTGTCTCTAGCGGGATATACGAGCAGTACTTC
>TRBJ2-5|TRBV20-1|NA|14|NA
CSAREGTPVETQYF
TGCAGTGCTAGAGAGGGGACTCCTGTGGAGACCCAGTACTTC
>TRBJ2-2|TRBV9|many|18|TRBD2
CASSTFGTSGTDTGELFF
TGTGCCAGCAGCACCTTCGGGACTAGCGGGACAGACACCGGGGAGCTGTTTTTT
>TRBJ2-7|TRBV11-2|NA|14|NA
CASSLAHGGNEQYF
TGTGCCAGCAGCTTAGCCCACGGGGGAAACGAGCAGTACTTC
>TRBJ2-7|TRBV11-2|NA|16|NA
CASSAPTRPRGYEQYF
TGTGCCAGCAGCGCCCCAACTAGACCACGAGGATACGAGCAGTACTTC
>TRBJ1-2|TRBV7-2|many|16|NA
CASSLAGGPGGGGYTF
TGTGCCAGCAGCTTAGCGGGGGGCCCCGGGGGAGGTGGCTACACCTTC
>TRBJ1-3|TRBV6-5|many|16|TRBD1
CASSLPPGQGLSTIYF
TGTGCCAGCAGTTTGCCTCCGGGACAGGGATTGAGCACCATATATTTT
>TRBJ1-1|TRBV3-1|many|15|NA
CASKMGSRVGTEAFF
TGTGCCAGCAAGATGGGGTCCCGGGTGGGCACTGAAGCTTTCTTT
>TRBJ2-2|TRBV20-1|many|14|NA
CSARDGRATGELFF
TGCAGTGCTAGAGATGGAAGGGCTACCGGGGAGCTGTTTTTT
>TRBJ2-5|TRBV6-2/TRBV6-3|NA|9|NA
CASKKGQYF
TGTGCCAGCAAAAAGGGACAGTACTTC
>TRBJ1-5|TRBV27|many|13|NA
CAAGGGAGQPQHF
TGTGCCGCCGGAGGGGGGGCAGGTCAGCCCCAGCATTTT
>TRBJ2-7|TRBV2|many|13|TRBD2
CASRGLAGTEQYF
TGTGCCAGCCGGGGACTAGCAGGTACCGAGCAGTACTTC
>TRBJ2-7|TRBV11-2|few|15|TRBD2
CASSLEAGDSYEQYF
TGTGCCAGCAGCTTAGAGGCGGGGGACTCCTACGAGCAGTACTTC
>TRBJ2-7|TRBV5-1|many|14|NA
CASSRLDSTYEQYF
TGCGCCAGCAGCCGACTTGACAGTACCTACGAGCAGTACTTC
>TRBJ1-5|TRBV27|many|12|NA
CASRGRNQPQHF
TGTGCCAGCAGGGGACGGAATCAGCCCCAGCATTTT
>TRBJ2-7|TRBV6-1|many|14|TRBD1
CASSGGQGSYEQYF
TGTGCCAGCAGTGGCGGACAGGGGTCCTACGAGCAGTACTTC
>TRBJ1-1|TRBV28|many|15|NA
CAASITRGMNTEAFF
TGTGCAGCCAGCATCACTAGGGGGATGAACACTGAAGCTTTCTTT
>TRBJ1-1|TRBV7-9|many|15|TRBD1
CASSLTGALNTEAFF
TGTGCCAGCAGCTTGACAGGGGCCCTGAACACTGAAGCTTTCTTT
>TRBJ2-5|TRBV2|NA|15|TRBD2
CASSALAGGQETQYF
TGTGCCAGCAGTGCGCTAGCGGGAGGACAAGAGACCCAGTACTTC
>TRBJ2-7|TRBV6-2/TRBV6-3|many|14|TRBD1
CASSGGGQGYEQYF
TGTGCCAGCAGCGGCGGGGGACAGGGCTACGAGCAGTACTTC
>TRBJ1-2|TRBV6-2/TRBV6-3|many|15|TRBD1
CASSYPDRGSAGYTF
TGTGCCAGCAGTTACCCAGACAGGGGATCGGCTGGCTACACCTTC
>TRBJ2-5|TRBV30|once|12|NA
CASGTNQETQYF
TGTGCCTCCGGGACAAACCAAGAGACCCAGTACTTC
>TRBJ1-6|TRBV20-1|many|16|NA
CSARVGQNLYNSPLHF
TGCAGTGCTAGGGTGGGGCAGAACTTGTATAATTCACCCCTCCACTTT
>TRBJ2-6|TRBV25-1|many|16|NA
CASSEMGVSGANVLTF
TGTGCCAGCAGTGAAATGGGGGTTTCCGGGGCCAACGTCCTGACTTTC
>TRBJ2-2|TRBV6-1|NA|18|NA
CASSENHAGRRGTGELFF
TGTGCCAGCAGTGAAAATCATGCGGGACGGAGGGGCACCGGGGAGCTGTTTTTT
>TRBJ1-1|TRBV27|many|13|TRBD1
CASYRGLNTEAFF
TGTGCCAGTTACAGGGGCTTGAACACTGAAGCTTTCTTT
>TRBJ2-7|TRBV6-2/TRBV6-3|many|11|NA
CASRHSYEQYF
TGTGCCAGCAGACACTCCTACGAGCAGTACTTC
>TRBJ2-7|TRBV7-3|NA|15|TRBD2
CASSLSGTKFYEQYF
TGTGCCAGCAGCTTAAGCGGGACTAAGTTCTACGAGCAGTACTTC
>TRBJ1-1|TRBV28|many|13|TRBD1
CASSLPTGGYAFF
TGTGCCAGCAGTTTGCCAACAGGGGGCTACGCTTTCTTT
>TRBJ1-2|TRBV6-1|many|15|NA
CASSEAWGSQYGYTF
TGTGCCAGCAGTGAAGCGTGGGGATCCCAGTATGGCTACACCTTC
>TRBJ1-5|TRBV7-2|many|17|NA
CASSPGPPGTRNQPQHF
TGTGCCAGCAGTCCCGGGCCCCCAGGCACCAGGAATCAGCCCCAGCATTTT
>TRBJ2-2|TRBV11-2|NA|18|TRBD2
CASSLVSGLAGITGELFF
TGTGCCAGCAGCTTAGTCTCAGGACTAGCGGGAATCACCGGGGAGCTGTTTTTT
>TRBJ2-5|TRBV20-1|few|12|NA
CSASSPVETQYF
TGCAGTGCTAGTTCCCCAGTGGAGACCCAGTACTTC
>TRBJ2-7|TRBV11-2|many|14|TRBD2
CASSLRAGGYEQYF
TGTGCCAGCAGCTTGAGAGCGGGAGGCTACGAGCAGTACTTC
>TRBJ1-2|TRBV18|many|13|NA
CASSRGTDYGYTF
TGTGCCAGCTCACGGGGGACGGACTATGGCTACACCTTC
>TRBJ1-1|TRBV9|many|15|NA
CASSVTDSGNTEAFF
TGTGCCAGCAGCGTAACGGACAGCGGTAACACTGAAGCTTTCTTT
>TRBJ1-2|TRBV28|NA|14|NA
CASSSPSSFYGYTF
TGTGCCAGCAGTTCCCCCAGCAGTTTCTATGGCTACACCTTC
>TRBJ1-5|TRBV6-5|many|16|TRBD1
CATRTTGTGGNQPQHF
TGTGCCACTAGGACGACCGGGACAGGGGGTAATCAGCCCCAGCATTTT
>TRBJ1-5|TRBV20-1|many|15|NA
CSAALRGGTNQPQHF
TGCAGTGCTGCCCTCCGGGGGGGGACTAATCAGCCCCAGCATTTT
>TRBJ2-5|TRBV20-1|many|11|NA
CSASGGETQYF
TGCAGTGCTAGCGGGGGAGAGACCCAGTACTTC